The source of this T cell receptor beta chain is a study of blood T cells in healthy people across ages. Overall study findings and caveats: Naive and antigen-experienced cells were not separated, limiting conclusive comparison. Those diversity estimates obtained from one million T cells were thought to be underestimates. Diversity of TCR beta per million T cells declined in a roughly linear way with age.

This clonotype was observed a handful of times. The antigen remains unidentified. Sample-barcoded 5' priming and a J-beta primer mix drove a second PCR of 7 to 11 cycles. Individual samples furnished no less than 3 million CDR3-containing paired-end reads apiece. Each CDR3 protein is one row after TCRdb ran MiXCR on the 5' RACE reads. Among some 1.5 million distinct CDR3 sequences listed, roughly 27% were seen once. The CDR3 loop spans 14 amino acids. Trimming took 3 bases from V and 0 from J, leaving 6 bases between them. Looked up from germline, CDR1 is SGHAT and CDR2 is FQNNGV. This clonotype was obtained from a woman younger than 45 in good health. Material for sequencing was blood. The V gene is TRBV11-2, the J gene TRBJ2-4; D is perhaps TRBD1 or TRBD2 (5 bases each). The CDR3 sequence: CASSFGTAKNIQYF. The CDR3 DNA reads TGTGCCAGCAGCTTCGGGACAGCCAAAAACATTCAGTACTTC. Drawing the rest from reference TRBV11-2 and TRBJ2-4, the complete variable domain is EAGVAQSPRYKIIEKRQSVAFWCNPISGHATLYWYQQILGQGPKLLIQFQNNGVVDDSQLPKDRFSAERLKGVDSTLKIQPAKLEDSAVYLCASSFGTAKNIQYFGAGTRLSVL.